A single T cell receptor (beta chain) is shown here with its context. The antigen is undetermined. The authors reverse transcribed all of the isolated RNA, so sequencing captured expressed TCRB transcripts. Produced via immunoSEQ multiplex PCR; TCRdb's table is partial and in-frame only. The data show hundreds of thousands of clones, roughly a sixth seen once. These data are taken from a study of beta chain features in type 1 diabetes. Study-level findings and limits: The study found fewer insertions and more deletions at VDJ junctions in type 1 diabetes patients.

Without exception, sorted populations had purity beyond 95%. This clonotype originated in a woman in her late teens or twenties in good health. Sequenced: naive CD4+ T cells from blood.

The CDR3 DNA reads TGTGCCAGCAGCTTCCCCGGCTACACCTTC. As protein: CASSFPGYTF. The J gene is TRBJ1-2, the V gene TRBV7-9; unclear D gene. Trimming left V 3 bases short and J 8 bases short, with 4 bases between. In germline, CDR1 is SEHNR, CDR2 FQNEAQ (reference sequence). This CDR3 is 10 amino acids long.